This T cell receptor beta chain comes out of a study of blood T cell repertoires in COVID-19. Study details: Some COVID-19 samples were acute and others convalescent; all came from the United States, Italy and Spain.

In the original workflow: Nucleated cell counts were estimated from reference gene primer amplification. The table came from immunoSEQ multiplex PCR; TCRdb's copy has only in-frame clones and leaves some out. V and J calls and clone size are as listed in that table; D and trimming were resolved from the DNA. The table shows 70,000 or so clones, with roughly four fifths occurring only once. V gave up 4 bases and J gave up 0 bases; unmatched junction bases: 5. Per germline, CDR1 MNHEY and CDR2 SVGEGT. The CDR3 loop spans 15 amino acids. Those enrolled in Seattle joined during active infection and were followed longitudinally afterward. This clone has a handful of counts.

This TCR derives from a man in his 60s with COVID-19, enrolled during active disease. This chain joins TRBV6-2 or TRBV6-3 and TRBJ2-7, with 8 nucleotides matching TRBD2. The specimen was peripheral blood. The CDR3 region is CASSFSGVDSYEQYF. In DNA form, the CDR3 reads TGTGCCAGCAGTTTTAGCGGGGTTGACTCCTACGAGCAGTACTTC.